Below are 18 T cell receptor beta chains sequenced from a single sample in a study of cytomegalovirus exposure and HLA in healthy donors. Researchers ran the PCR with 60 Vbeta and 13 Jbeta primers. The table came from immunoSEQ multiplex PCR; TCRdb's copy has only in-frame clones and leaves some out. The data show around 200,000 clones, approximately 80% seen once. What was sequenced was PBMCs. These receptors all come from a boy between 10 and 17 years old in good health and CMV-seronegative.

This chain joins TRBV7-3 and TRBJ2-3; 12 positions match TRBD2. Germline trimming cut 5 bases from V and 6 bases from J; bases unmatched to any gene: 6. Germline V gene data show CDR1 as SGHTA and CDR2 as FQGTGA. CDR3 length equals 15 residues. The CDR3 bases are TGTGCCAGCAGCCCGAGACTAGCGGGAGTCGATACGCAGTATTTT. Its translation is CASSPRLAGVDTQYF.

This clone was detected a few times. CDR3 DNA sequence: TGTGCCAGCAGTTACTCTCTAGCGGGAGTCCCAGATACGCAGTATTTT. It is translated as CASSYSLAGVPDTQYF. The chain is built from TRBV6-5 and TRBJ2-3; 10 bases match TRBD2. Germline V gives CDR1 MNHEY, CDR2 SVGAGI. After removal of 0 bases from V and 4 bases from J, the junction contained 4 bases not matched to a gene. The length of the CDR3 is 16 residues.

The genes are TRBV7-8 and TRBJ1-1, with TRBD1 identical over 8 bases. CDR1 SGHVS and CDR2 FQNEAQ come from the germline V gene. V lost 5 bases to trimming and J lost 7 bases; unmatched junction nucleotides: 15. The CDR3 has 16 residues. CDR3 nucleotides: TGTGCCAGCAGCCCCGAGAGGTGGCAGGGGGCTAATGAAGCTTTCTTT. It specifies CASSPERWQGANEAFF.

The CDR3 region is CASSVDGRNNSPLHF. CDR3 nucleotide sequence: TGTGCCAGCAGCGTAGATGGCAGAAATAATTCACCCCTCCACTTT. This chain links TRBV9 with TRBJ1-6; D call uncertain. The V gene's germline CDR1 is SGDLS and CDR2 YYNGEE. The CDR3 spans 15 residues. Trimming shortened V by 0 bases and J by 5 bases, and 9 bases separated the two germline ends.

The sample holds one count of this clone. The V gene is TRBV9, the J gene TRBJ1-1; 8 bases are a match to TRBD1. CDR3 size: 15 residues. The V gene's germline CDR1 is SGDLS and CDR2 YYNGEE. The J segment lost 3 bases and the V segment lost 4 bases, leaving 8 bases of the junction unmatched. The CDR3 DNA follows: TGTGCCAGCAGCCCTCGGCAGGGGGCTTACACTGAAGCTTTCTTT. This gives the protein CASSPRQGAYTEAFF.

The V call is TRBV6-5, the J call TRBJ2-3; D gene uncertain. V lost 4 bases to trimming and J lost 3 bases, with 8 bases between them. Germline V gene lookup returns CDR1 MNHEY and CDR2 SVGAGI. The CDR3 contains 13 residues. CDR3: CASSLVETDTQYF. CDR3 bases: TGTGCCAGCAGTTTAGTAGAGACAGATACGCAGTATTTT.

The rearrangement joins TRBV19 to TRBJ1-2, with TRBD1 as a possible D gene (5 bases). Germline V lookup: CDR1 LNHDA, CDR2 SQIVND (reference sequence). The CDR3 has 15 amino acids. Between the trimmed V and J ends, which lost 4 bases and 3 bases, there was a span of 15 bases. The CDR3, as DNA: TGTGCCAGTAGTACCCGCCTGTGGGGGGACTATGGCTACACCTTC. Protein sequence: CASSTRLWGDYGYTF.

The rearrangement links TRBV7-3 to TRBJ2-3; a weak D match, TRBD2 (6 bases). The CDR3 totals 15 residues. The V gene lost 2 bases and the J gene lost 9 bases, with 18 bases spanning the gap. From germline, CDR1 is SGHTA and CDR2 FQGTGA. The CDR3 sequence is CASSLSPQGGRTQYF. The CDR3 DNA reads TGTGCCAGCAGCTTATCGCCCCAGGGAGGTCGAACGCAGTATTTT.

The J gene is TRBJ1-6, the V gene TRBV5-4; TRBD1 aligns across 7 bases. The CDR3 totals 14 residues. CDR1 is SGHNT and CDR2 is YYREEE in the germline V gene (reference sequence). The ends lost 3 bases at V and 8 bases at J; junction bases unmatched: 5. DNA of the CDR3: TGTGCCAGCAGCTCTGACAGGGTGCATTCACCCCTCCACTTT. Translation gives CASSSDRVHSPLHF. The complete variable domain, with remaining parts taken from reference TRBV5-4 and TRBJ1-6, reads ETGVTQSPTHLIKTRGQQVTLRCSSQSGHNTVSWYQQALGQGPQFIFQYYREEENGRGNFPPRFSGLQFPNYSSELNVNALELDDSALYLCASSSDRVHSPLHFGNGTRLTVT.

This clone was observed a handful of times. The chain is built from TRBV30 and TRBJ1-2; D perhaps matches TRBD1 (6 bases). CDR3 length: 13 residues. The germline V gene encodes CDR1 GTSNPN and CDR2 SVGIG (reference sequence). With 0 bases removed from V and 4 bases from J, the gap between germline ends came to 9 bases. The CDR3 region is CAWSVEQGYGYTF. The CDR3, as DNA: TGTGCCTGGAGTGTTGAACAGGGCTATGGCTACACCTTC.

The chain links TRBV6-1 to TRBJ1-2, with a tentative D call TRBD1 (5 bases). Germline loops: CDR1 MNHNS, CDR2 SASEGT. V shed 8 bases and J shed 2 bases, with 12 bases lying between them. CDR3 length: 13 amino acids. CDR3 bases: TGTGCCAGCGCACTGTCAGGGAACTATGGCTACACCTTC. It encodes CASALSGNYGYTF.

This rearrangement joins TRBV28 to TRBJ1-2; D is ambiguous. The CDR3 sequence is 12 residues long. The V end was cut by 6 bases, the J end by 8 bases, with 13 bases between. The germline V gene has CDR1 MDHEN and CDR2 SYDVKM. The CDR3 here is CASSLSGVGYTF. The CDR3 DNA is TGTGCCAGCAGCCTGAGCGGGGTGGGCTACACCTTC.

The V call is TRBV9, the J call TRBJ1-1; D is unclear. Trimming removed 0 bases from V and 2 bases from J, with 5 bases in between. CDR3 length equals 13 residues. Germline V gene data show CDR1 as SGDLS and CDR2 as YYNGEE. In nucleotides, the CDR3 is TGTGCCAGCAGCGTAGCCATTAACACTGAAGCTTTCTTT. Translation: CASSVAINTEAFF.

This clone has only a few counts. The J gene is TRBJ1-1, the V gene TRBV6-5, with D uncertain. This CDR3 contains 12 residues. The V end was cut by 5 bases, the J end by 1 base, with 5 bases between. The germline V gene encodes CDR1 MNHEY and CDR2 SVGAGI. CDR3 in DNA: TGTGCCAGCAGTAACGGGAACACTGAAGCTTTCTTT. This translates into CASSNGNTEAFF.

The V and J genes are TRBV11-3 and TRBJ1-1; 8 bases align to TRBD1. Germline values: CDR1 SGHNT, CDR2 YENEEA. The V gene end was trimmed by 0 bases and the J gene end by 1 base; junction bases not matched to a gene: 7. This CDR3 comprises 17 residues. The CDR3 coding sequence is TGTGCCAGCAGCTTAGAGGTAATTGGGACAGGGAACACTGAAGCTTTCTTT. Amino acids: CASSLEVIGTGNTEAFF.

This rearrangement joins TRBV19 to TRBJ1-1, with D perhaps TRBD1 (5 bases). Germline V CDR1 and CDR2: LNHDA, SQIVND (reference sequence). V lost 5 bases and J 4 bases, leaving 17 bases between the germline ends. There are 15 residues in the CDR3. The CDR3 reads CASSLFRAPGTEAFF. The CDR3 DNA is TGTGCCAGTAGTCTATTCAGGGCCCCGGGCACTGAAGCTTTCTTT.

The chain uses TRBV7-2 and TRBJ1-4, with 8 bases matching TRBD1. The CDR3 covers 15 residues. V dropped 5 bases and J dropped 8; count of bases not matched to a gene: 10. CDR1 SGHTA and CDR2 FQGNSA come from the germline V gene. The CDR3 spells CASSPSDRGWEKLFF. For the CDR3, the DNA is TGTGCCAGCAGCCCCTCTGACAGGGGCTGGGAAAAACTGTTTTTT. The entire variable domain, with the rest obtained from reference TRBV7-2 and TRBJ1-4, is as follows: GAGVSQSPSNKVTEKGKDVELRCDPISGHTALYWYRQSLGQGLEFLIYFQGNSAPDKSGLPSDRFSAERTGGSVSTLTIQRTQQEDSAVYLCASSPSDRGWEKLFFGSGTQLSVL.

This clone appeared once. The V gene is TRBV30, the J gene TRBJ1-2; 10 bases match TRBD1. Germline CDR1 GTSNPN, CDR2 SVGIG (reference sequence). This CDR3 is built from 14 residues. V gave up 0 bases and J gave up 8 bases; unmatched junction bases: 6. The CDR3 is CAWSVGQGVRGYTF. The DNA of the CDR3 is TGTGCCTGGAGTGTAGGACAGGGGGTTCGAGGCTACACCTTC.